This TCR beta chain was retrieved from a study of blood T cell repertoires in COVID-19. V trimming: 6 bases; J trimming: 7 bases; junction bases outside the gene matches: 11. The CDR3 has 15 amino acids. Germline-derived CDR1 and CDR2 are SGHNT and YYREEE (reference sequence). In the source study's methods: Researchers report that nucleated cell counts were estimated from reference gene primer amplification. The assay was immunoSEQ multiplex PCR, and TCRdb's table has in-frame clones only and misses some. The V and J calls and the clone size are those of that table, but D and trimming were determined from the DNA. In the table there are over 200,000 clones, 80% to 90% of which are singletons.

Material for sequencing was PBMCs or T cells enriched from blood (not recorded which). The rearrangement joins TRBV5-4 to TRBJ2-5, with 11 bases identical to TRBD2. The TCR originated in a man aged 35 to 55 who had recovered from COVID-19. Here the CDR3 reads CASTQTSGDAGTQYF. CDR3 nucleotide sequence: TGTGCCAGCACCCAGACTAGCGGGGACGCGGGGACCCAGTACTTC.